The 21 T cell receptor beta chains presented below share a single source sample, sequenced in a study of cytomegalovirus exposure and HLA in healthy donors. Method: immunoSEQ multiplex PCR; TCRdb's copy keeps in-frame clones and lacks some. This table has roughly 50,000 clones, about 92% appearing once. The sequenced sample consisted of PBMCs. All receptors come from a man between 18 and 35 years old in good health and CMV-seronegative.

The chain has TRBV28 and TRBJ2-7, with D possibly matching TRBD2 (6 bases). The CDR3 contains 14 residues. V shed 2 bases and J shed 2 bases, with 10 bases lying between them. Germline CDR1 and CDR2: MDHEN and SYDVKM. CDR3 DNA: TGTGCCAGCAGTTTAGCTAGCGAGACCTACGAGCAGTACTTC. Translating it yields CASSLASETYEQYF.

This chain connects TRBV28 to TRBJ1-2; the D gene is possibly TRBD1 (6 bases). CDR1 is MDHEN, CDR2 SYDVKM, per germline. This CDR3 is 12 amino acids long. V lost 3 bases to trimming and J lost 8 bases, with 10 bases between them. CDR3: CASSLGARGYTF. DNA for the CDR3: TGTGCCAGCAGTTTGGGGGCGCGGGGCTACACCTTC.

The CDR3 sequence: CASSVFSGRLLYNEQFF. The CDR3 nucleotides are TGTGCCAGCAGTGTTTTTAGCGGGAGACTCCTGTACAATGAGCAGTTCTTC. The V and J genes are TRBV2 and TRBJ2-1, with 9 positions matching TRBD2. CDR1 SNHLY and CDR2 FYNNEI come from the germline V gene. The CDR3 is 17 amino acids. Trimming removed 4 bases from V and 4 bases from J; junction bases left unmatched: 11.

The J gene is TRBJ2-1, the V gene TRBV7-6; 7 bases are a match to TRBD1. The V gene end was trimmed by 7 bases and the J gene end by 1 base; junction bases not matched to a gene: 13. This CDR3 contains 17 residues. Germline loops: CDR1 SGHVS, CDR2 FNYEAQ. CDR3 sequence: CASTSSPRGKSYNEQFF. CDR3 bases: TGTGCCAGCACTTCCAGCCCCAGGGGGAAGTCCTACAATGAGCAGTTCTTC.

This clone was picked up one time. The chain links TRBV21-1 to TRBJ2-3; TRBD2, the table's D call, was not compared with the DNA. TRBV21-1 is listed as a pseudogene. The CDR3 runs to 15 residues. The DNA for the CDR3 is TGTGCCAGCCCAAAGAGCGGGAGCTACCCAGATACGCAGTATTTT. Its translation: CASPKSGSYPDTQYF.

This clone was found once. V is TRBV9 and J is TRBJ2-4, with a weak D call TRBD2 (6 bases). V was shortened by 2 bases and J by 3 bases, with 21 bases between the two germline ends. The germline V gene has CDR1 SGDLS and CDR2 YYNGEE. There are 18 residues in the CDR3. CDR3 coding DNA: TGTGCCAGCAGCGTCCGAGGATTTCGTACAGCGGGCAAAAACATTCAGTACTTC. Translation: CASSVRGFRTAGKNIQYF.

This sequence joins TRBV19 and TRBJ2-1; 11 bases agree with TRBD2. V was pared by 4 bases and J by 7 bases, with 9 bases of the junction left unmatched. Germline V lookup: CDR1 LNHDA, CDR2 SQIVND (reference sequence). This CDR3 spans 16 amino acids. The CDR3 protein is CASSKPGLADPNEQFF. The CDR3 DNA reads TGTGCCAGTAGTAAGCCGGGACTAGCGGATCCTAATGAGCAGTTCTTC.

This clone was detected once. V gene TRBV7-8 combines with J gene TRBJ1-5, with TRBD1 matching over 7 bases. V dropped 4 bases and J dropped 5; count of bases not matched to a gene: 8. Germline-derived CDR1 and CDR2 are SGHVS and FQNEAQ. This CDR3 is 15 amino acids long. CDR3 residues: CASSWRDSRYQPQHF. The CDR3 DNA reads TGTGCCAGCAGCTGGAGGGACAGCCGATATCAGCCCCAGCATTTT.

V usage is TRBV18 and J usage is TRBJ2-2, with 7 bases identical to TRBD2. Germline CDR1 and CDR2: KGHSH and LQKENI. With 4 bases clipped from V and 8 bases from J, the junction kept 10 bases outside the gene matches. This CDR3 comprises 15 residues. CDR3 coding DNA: TGTGCCAGCTCACGACAAACGGGAGGAGCTGGGGAGCTGTTTTTT. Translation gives CASSRQTGGAGELFF.

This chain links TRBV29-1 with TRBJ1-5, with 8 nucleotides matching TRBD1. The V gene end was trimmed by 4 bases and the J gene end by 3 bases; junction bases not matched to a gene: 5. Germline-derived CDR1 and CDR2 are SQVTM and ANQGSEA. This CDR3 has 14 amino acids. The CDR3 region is CSVVTGGTNQPQHF. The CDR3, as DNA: TGCAGCGTTGTAACAGGGGGGACCAATCAGCCCCAGCATTTT.

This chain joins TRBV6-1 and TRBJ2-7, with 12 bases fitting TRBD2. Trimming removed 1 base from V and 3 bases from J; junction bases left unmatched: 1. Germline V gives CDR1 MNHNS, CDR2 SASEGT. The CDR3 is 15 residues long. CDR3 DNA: TGTGCCAGCAGTGAAGGGACTAGCGGGATCTACGAGCAGTACTTC. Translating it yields CASSEGTSGIYEQYF.

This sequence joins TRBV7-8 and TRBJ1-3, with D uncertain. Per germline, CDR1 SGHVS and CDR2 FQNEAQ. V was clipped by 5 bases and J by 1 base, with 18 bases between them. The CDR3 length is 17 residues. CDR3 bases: TGTGCCAGCAGCCAGACTCGGTCCCTAGCTTCTGGAAACACCATATATTTT. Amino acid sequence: CASSQTRSLASGNTIYF.

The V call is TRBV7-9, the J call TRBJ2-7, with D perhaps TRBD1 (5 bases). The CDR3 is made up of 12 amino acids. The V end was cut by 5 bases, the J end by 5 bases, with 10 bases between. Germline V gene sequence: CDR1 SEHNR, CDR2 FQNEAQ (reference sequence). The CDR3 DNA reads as TGTGCCAGCAGCCCAAGGGGCCACGAGCAGTACTTC. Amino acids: CASSPRGHEQYF.

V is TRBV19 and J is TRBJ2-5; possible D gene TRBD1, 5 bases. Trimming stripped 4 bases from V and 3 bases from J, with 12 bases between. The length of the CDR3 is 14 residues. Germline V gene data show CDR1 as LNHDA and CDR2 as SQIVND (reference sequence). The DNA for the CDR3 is TGTGCCAGTAGTAGAGGACACAACAAAGAGACCCAGTACTTC. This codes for CASSRGHNKETQYF.

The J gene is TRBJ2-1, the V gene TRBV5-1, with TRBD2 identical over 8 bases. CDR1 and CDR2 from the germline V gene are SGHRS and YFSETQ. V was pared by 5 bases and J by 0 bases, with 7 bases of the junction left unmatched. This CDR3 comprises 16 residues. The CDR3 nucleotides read TGCGCCAGCAGATATAGTGGGACTAGCTCCTACAATGAGCAGTTCTTC. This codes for CASRYSGTSSYNEQFF. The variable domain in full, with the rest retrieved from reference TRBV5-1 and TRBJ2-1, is KAGVTQTPRYLIKTRGQQVTLSCSPISGHRSVSWYQQTPGQGLQFLFEYFSETQRNKGNFPGRFSGRQFSNSRSEMNVSTLELGDSALYLCASRYSGTSSYNEQFFGPGTRLTVL.

CDR3 in amino acids: CASSSGHYTDTQYF. The DNA of the CDR3 is TGTGCCAGCAGCTCGGGACATTACACAGATACGCAGTATTTT. This chain links TRBV5-6 with TRBJ2-3; weak D call: TRBD1 (6 bases). This CDR3 region has 14 residues. In germline, CDR1 is SGHDT, CDR2 YYEEEE. V was trimmed by 3 bases and J by 2 bases, leaving 10 bases between them.

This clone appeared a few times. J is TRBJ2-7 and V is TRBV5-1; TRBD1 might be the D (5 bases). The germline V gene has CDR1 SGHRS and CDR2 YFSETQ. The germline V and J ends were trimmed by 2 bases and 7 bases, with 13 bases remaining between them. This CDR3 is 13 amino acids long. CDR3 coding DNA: TGCGCCAGCAGCTTTCCAGGGCACAGGGAGCAGTACTTC. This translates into CASSFPGHREQYF.

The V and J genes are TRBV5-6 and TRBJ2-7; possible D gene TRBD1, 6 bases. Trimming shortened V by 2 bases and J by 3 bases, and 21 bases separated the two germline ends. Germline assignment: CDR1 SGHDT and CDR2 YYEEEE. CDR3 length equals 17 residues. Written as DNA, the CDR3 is TGTGCCAGCAGCTTAACACGGGGACGGACAGCAAGCTACGAGCAGTACTTC. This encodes CASSLTRGRTASYEQYF.

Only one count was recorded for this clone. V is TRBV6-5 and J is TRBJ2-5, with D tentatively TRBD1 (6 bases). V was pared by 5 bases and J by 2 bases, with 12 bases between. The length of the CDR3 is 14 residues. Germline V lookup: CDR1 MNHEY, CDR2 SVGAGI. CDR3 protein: CASSQGPAQETQYF. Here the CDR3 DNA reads TGTGCCAGCAGTCAGGGGCCCGCGCAAGAGACCCAGTACTTC.

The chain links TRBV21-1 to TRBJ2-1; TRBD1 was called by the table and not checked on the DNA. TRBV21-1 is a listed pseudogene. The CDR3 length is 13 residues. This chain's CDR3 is CASSKGQGTEQFF. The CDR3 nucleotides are TGTGCCAGCAGCAAAGGACAGGGGACTGAGCAGTTCTTC.

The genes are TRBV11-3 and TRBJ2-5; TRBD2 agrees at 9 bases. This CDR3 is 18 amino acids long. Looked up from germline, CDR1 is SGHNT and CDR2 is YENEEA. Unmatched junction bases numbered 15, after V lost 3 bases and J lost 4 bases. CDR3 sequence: CASSFGVVAGGGGETQYF. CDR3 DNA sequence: TGTGCCAGCAGCTTTGGGGTGGTTGCGGGAGGGGGGGGAGAGACCCAGTACTTC.